The clone carrying this TCR beta chain was detected a few times. As yet, its antigen is unknown. CDR1 and CDR2 (germline): MNHEY, SMNVEV (reference sequence). CDR3 length: 14 residues. Trimming removed 5 bases from V and 4 bases from J; junction bases left unmatched: 3. Expressed TCRB transcripts were sequenced because the isolated RNA had all been reverse transcribed beforehand. Assay used: immunoSEQ multiplex PCR; TCRdb lists only in-frame clones, some missing. In the table there are more than 300,000 clones, over 12% of which are singletons. The sample comes from a study of beta chain features in type 1 diabetes. Broader study findings: Researchers reported that naive, central memory and Treg TCRB repertoires appeared more similar in patients than in healthy donors.

This clonotype was obtained from a woman aged 18-29 years in good health. Sequencing was carried out using naive CD4+ T cells from blood. The chain couples TRBV27 to TRBJ2-1; 9 bases map to TRBD2. The CDR3 nucleotides read TGTGCCAGCAGTGGACTAGCGCCTTACAATGAGCAGTTCTTC. It specifies CASSGLAPYNEQFF.